The subject of this entry is one TCR beta chain. Its target is not known. Over several immunoSEQ plates, each subset's genomic DNA was distributed in even portions. The DNA input per sorted-subset replicate PCR was roughly 210 ng, corresponding to some 30,000 T cell genomes. Method: immunoSEQ multiplex PCR; TCRdb's copy keeps in-frame clones and lacks some. The data hold 1.4 million to 1.5 million clones, with roughly 96% observed a single time. This sample was taken from a study of shared clonotypes between healthy human individuals. Study-wide findings and caveats: Among donors, sharing of clonotypes was expected to be affected by sequencing depth.

V lost 5 bases to trimming and J lost 2 bases; unmatched junction nucleotides: 6. CDR1 and CDR2 from the germline V gene are SSHAT and FNYEAQ (reference sequence). This CDR3 comprises 15 residues. The genes are TRBV7-7 and TRBJ1-3, with TRBD1 identical over 7 bases. The material sequenced was naive CD4+ T cells sorted from blood. This sample's subset: CD45RA+ positively selected. The source is a man aged 25 to 45 in good health. The CDR3: CASSTGTAPGNTIYF. The CDR3 DNA sequence: TGTGCCAGCAGCACAGGGACAGCACCTGGAAACACCATATATTTT.